One TCR beta chain is described in this entry. The data originate from a study of CD8 T cells in Susac syndrome. The V gene's germline CDR1 is SGHTA and CDR2 FQGTGA. This CDR3 is 14 amino acids long. With 1 base removed from V and 3 bases from J, the gap between germline ends came to 7 bases. Random hexamers were used to reverse transcribe an amount of roughly 0.5 to 1 ug RNA. TCRdb processed the immunoSEQ multiplex PCR reads anew with MiXCR; each CDR3 protein has one entry. The table shows about 120,000 distinct CDR3 sequences, with around 95% occurring only once. Sequenced material: CD4+ T cells from PBMCs. The source of this sequence is a human donor in good health. The chain uses TRBV7-3 and TRBJ2-1; D is tentatively TRBD1 or TRBD2 (5 bases each). The CDR3: CASSLRGDYNEQFF. The CDR3 DNA sequence: TGTGCCAGCAGCTTAAGAGGGGACTACAATGAGCAGTTCTTC.